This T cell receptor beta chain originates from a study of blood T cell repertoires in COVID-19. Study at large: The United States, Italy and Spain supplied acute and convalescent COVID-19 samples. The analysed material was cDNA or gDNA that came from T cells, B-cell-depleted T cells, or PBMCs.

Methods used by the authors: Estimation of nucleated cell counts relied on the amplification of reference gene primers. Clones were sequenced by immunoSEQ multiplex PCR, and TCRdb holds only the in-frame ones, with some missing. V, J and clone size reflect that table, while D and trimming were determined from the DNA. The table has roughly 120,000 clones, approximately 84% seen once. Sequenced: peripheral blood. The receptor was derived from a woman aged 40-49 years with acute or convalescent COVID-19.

CDR3 bases: TGTGCCAGCAGTGACGAAGGGACAGGGTCACCCCTCCACTTT. Amino acids: CASSDEGTGSPLHF. This chain joins TRBV2 and TRBJ1-6; 9 positions agree with TRBD1. Germline CDR1 is SNHLY and CDR2 is FYNNEI. CDR3 length: 14 residues. After removal of 3 bases from V and 10 bases from J, the junction contained 4 bases not matched to a gene.